These T cell receptor beta chains were read from a single sample in a study of molecular identifiers for immune sequencing clone quantification. Each CDR3 protein is one row after TCRdb ran MiXCR on the PCR reads. The sample lists approximately 630,000 distinct CDR3 sequences, about 25% seen once, with 0.78% in the top ten. Sequenced: naive CD8+ T cells from blood, with Jurkat cell RNA spiked in. The receptors come from a human donor in good health. Some libraries in this study had Jurkat cell RNA spiked in. Each CDR3 is given with its conserved first and last residue. The D gene is left open where the match is weak.

CDR3aa: CASSVEGQGIYEQYF
len: 15
v_gene: TRBV9
d_gene: TRBD1
j_gene: TRBJ2-7

CDR3aa: CASSSLLSGRPYNEQFF
len: 17
v_gene: TRBV7-9
d_gene: TRBD2
j_gene: TRBJ2-1

CDR3aa: CAGSLGVINGAYEQYF
len: 16
v_gene: TRBV11-2
d_gene: NA
j_gene: TRBJ2-7

CDR3aa: CSAGLAGVYTGELFF
len: 15
v_gene: TRBV29-1
d_gene: TRBD2
j_gene: TRBJ2-2

CDR3aa: CASSASGTGVAEAFF
len: 15
v_gene: TRBV2
d_gene: TRBD1
j_gene: TRBJ1-1

CDR3aa: CSVGGGGSSYEQYF
len: 14
v_gene: TRBV29-1
d_gene: NA
j_gene: TRBJ2-7

CDR3aa: CASSLYLGTGLNTEAFF
len: 17
v_gene: TRBV5-5
d_gene: TRBD1
j_gene: TRBJ1-1

CDR3aa: CASSQEVSAGGGQFF
len: 15
v_gene: TRBV4-3
d_gene: TRBD2
j_gene: TRBJ2-1

CDR3aa: CSESGPSSYNEQFF
len: 14
v_gene: TRBV29-1
d_gene: NA
j_gene: TRBJ2-1

CDR3aa: CASSEWVGEETQYF
len: 14
v_gene: TRBV2
d_gene: NA
j_gene: TRBJ2-5

CDR3aa: CASMGSADTQYF
len: 12
v_gene: TRBV27
d_gene: NA
j_gene: TRBJ2-3

CDR3aa: CASSQDRSAGVYGYTF
len: 16
v_gene: TRBV3-1
d_gene: NA
j_gene: TRBJ1-2

CDR3aa: CASSSKPAQEPPSF
len: 14
v_gene: TRBV7-9
d_gene: NA
j_gene: TRBJ2-5

CDR3aa: CALVGDGYTF
len: 10
v_gene: TRBV30
d_gene: NA
j_gene: TRBJ1-2

CDR3aa: CASSQVGGTDTEAFF
len: 15
v_gene: TRBV14
d_gene: TRBD1
j_gene: TRBJ1-1

CDR3aa: CSTSRDSALVATNEKLFF
len: 18
v_gene: TRBV19
d_gene: TRBD1
j_gene: TRBJ1-4

CDR3aa: CASSPTGASSQPQHF
len: 15
v_gene: TRBV19
d_gene: NA
j_gene: TRBJ1-5

CDR3aa: CASSPPWKGSFF
len: 12
v_gene: TRBV18
d_gene: NA
j_gene: TRBJ2-1

CDR3aa: CATTGSSRGYTF
len: 12
v_gene: TRBV12-3/TRBV12-4
d_gene: NA
j_gene: TRBJ1-2

CDR3aa: CASSQERTGRPDTQYF
len: 16
v_gene: TRBV4-3
d_gene: TRBD1
j_gene: TRBJ2-3

CDR3aa: CASSIGSRGHTGELFF
len: 16
v_gene: TRBV19
d_gene: TRBD1
j_gene: TRBJ2-2

CDR3aa: CASSPSSQIGISEQYF
len: 16
v_gene: TRBV13
d_gene: NA
j_gene: TRBJ2-7

CDR3aa: CASGLMGTEAFF
len: 12
v_gene: TRBV12-5
d_gene: NA
j_gene: TRBJ1-1

CDR3aa: CASSISPTTGGYKQYF
len: 16
v_gene: TRBV19
d_gene: TRBD1
j_gene: TRBJ2-7

CDR3aa: CASSLVLAGLYNEQFF
len: 16
v_gene: TRBV5-6
d_gene: TRBD2
j_gene: TRBJ2-1

CDR3aa: CSARDAEDNLGNSPLHF
len: 17
v_gene: TRBV20-1
d_gene: NA
j_gene: TRBJ1-6

CDR3aa: CASSYAQNRNMNTEAFF
len: 17
v_gene: TRBV6-6
d_gene: NA
j_gene: TRBJ1-1

CDR3aa: CASSWTPNQPQHF
len: 13
v_gene: TRBV27
d_gene: NA
j_gene: TRBJ1-5

CDR3aa: CASSATGTGSGGYTF
len: 15
v_gene: TRBV12-3/TRBV12-4
d_gene: TRBD1
j_gene: TRBJ1-2

CDR3aa: CATSDGTVDVYGYTF
len: 15
v_gene: TRBV24-1
d_gene: TRBD1
j_gene: TRBJ1-2

CDR3aa: CASTRGQGPGTDTQYF
len: 16
v_gene: TRBV6-5
d_gene: NA
j_gene: TRBJ2-3

CDR3aa: CASSFLIPQGSTEAFF
len: 16
v_gene: TRBV27
d_gene: NA
j_gene: TRBJ1-1

CDR3aa: CASSIGDEKLFF
len: 12
v_gene: TRBV19
d_gene: NA
j_gene: TRBJ1-4

CDR3aa: CASSLLGQSNQPQHF
len: 15
v_gene: TRBV27
d_gene: NA
j_gene: TRBJ1-5

CDR3aa: CASSPTGANIGTQYF
len: 15
v_gene: TRBV7-9
d_gene: NA
j_gene: TRBJ2-5

CDR3aa: CASSQDGRDLGEQYF
len: 15
v_gene: TRBV4-1
d_gene: TRBD2
j_gene: TRBJ2-7

CDR3aa: CASSPAADWSTEAFF
len: 15
v_gene: TRBV28
d_gene: NA
j_gene: TRBJ1-1

CDR3aa: CASSELYSVNSPLHF
len: 15
v_gene: TRBV10-2
d_gene: NA
j_gene: TRBJ1-6

CDR3aa: CASTDGYGYTF
len: 11
v_gene: TRBV9
d_gene: NA
j_gene: TRBJ1-2

CDR3aa: CASRPAGDRGLGYTF
len: 15
v_gene: TRBV19
d_gene: TRBD1
j_gene: TRBJ1-2

CDR3aa: CATSDTGADQPQHF
len: 14
v_gene: TRBV24-1
d_gene: NA
j_gene: TRBJ1-5

CDR3aa: CASSLLEYGGENIQYF
len: 16
v_gene: TRBV28
d_gene: NA
j_gene: TRBJ2-4